The 9 T cell receptor beta chains reported below all come from one sample, sequenced in a study of cytomegalovirus exposure and HLA in healthy donors. The PCR ran on 60 Vbeta and 13 Jbeta primers. Generated by immunoSEQ multiplex PCR, the TCRdb table keeps only in-frame clones and is missing some. The sample has about 200,000 clones, over 75% seen once; the top ten hold around 1.8%. The specimen sequenced was PBMCs. These receptors were taken from a man aged 18 to 29 in good health and CMV-seronegative.

The chain couples TRBV30 to TRBJ2-7, with 8 bases matching TRBD1. V dropped 2 bases and J dropped 6; count of bases not matched to a gene: 6. The CDR3 extends over 13 amino acids. Looked up from germline, CDR1 is GTSNPN and CDR2 is SVGIG (reference sequence). In DNA, the CDR3 is TGTGCCTGGAGTAGCGAAGACAGGGGCGAGCAGTACTTC. The encoded protein is CAWSSEDRGEQYF.

The J gene is TRBJ1-2, the V gene TRBV30; D perhaps matches TRBD1 (6 bases). Germline lookup yields CDR1 GTSNPN and CDR2 SVGIG (reference sequence). This CDR3 spans 14 amino acids. The V end was cut by 2 bases, the J end by 7 bases, with 17 bases between. The CDR3 DNA reads as TGTGCCTGGAGTACCCTTACAGGGAAGTGTGGCTACACCTTC. It yields the protein CAWSTLTGKCGYTF.

V gene TRBV28 combines with J gene TRBJ2-7; a possible D gene is TRBD1 (6 bases). V was shortened by 2 bases and J by 5 bases, with 10 bases between the two germline ends. The CDR3 runs to 13 residues. Looked up from germline, CDR1 is MDHEN and CDR2 is SYDVKM. The CDR3 region is CASSLPRQDEQYF. As DNA, the CDR3 is TGTGCCAGCAGTTTACCGCGACAGGACGAGCAGTACTTC.

The V gene is TRBV7-8, the J gene TRBJ2-2, with 8 positions matching TRBD1. The CDR3 covers 16 residues. CDR1 SGHVS and CDR2 FQNEAQ come from the germline V gene. The trim removed 4 bases at V and 2 bases at J, leaving 6 bases unmatched. Here the CDR3 DNA reads TGTGCCAGCAGCTGGACAGGGTTACTCAACACCGGGGAGCTGTTTTTT. This codes for CASSWTGLLNTGELFF.

This clone appeared a single time. The chain is built from TRBV13 and TRBJ2-1; possible D gene TRBD1, 6 bases. Germline V CDR1 and CDR2: PRHDT, FYEKMQ (reference sequence). V was clipped by 1 base and J by 2 bases, with 9 bases between them. The CDR3 totals 15 residues. The CDR3 here is CASSLDRAAYNEQFF. Written as DNA, the CDR3 is TGTGCCAGCAGCTTAGACAGGGCAGCCTACAATGAGCAGTTCTTC.

CDR3 sequence: CASSAGQGPSNEKLFF. CDR3 DNA sequence: TGTGCCAGCAGTGCTGGACAGGGGCCATCAAATGAAAAACTGTTTTTT. This chain links TRBV2 with TRBJ1-4; 9 positions match TRBD1. V trimming: 4 bases; J trimming: 5 bases; junction bases outside the gene matches: 8. The germline CDR1 and CDR2 sequences are SNHLY and FYNNEI. CDR3 length: 16 residues.

The chain uses TRBV7-2 and TRBJ1-4, with D perhaps matching TRBD1 (5 bases). V was cut by 3 bases and J by 4 bases, with 15 bases left in between. The germline CDR1 and CDR2 sequences are SGHTA and FQGNSA. CDR3 size: 16 residues. The CDR3 sequence is CASSFFSGGDNEKLFF. For the CDR3, the DNA is TGTGCCAGCAGCTTTTTTTCGGGGGGGGATAATGAAAAACTGTTTTTT. The full variable domain, completed using reference TRBV7-2 and TRBJ1-4, is GAGVSQSPSNKVTEKGKDVELRCDPISGHTALYWYRQSLGQGLEFLIYFQGNSAPDKSGLPSDRFSAERTGGSVSTLTIQRTQQEDSAVYLCASSFFSGGDNEKLFFGSGTQLSVL.

The V gene is TRBV19, the J gene TRBJ1-6; 7 nucleotides align to TRBD1. Germline V gene sequence: CDR1 LNHDA, CDR2 SQIVND (reference sequence). The V and J ends lost 5 bases and 7 bases, in that order; junction bases with no gene match: 17. This CDR3 comprises 18 residues. CDR3: CASSPRPGQTIGNSPLHF. CDR3 nucleotide sequence: TGTGCCAGTAGTCCCAGGCCGGGACAGACCATAGGAAATTCACCCCTCCACTTT.

The rearrangement joins TRBV30 to TRBJ2-4; TRBD1 aligns across 8 bases. The germline CDR1 and CDR2 sequences are GTSNPN and SVGIG (reference sequence). V shed 3 bases and J 16 bases; nucleotides not matched to a gene: 8. The CDR3 extends over 11 amino acids. CDR3 bases: TGTGCCTGGAGGGGGACAGGACCCCTCTACTTC. Protein product: CAWRGTGPLYF.